This T cell receptor beta chain was captured in a study of T cells in Graves' hyperthyroidism and ophthalmopathy. Orbital computed tomography, thyroid ultrasound, serum thyroxine and TRAb, and clinical symptoms together informed the diagnoses. This clonotype was seen repeatedly, ten times or more. Its specificity is unknown. General study points: Blood also showed most of the thyroid clonotypes that were expanded above 0.001. Stable hyperthyroidism was separated from ophthalmopathy by a model based on 13 V-J features.

Looked up from germline, CDR1 is MNHNS and CDR2 is SASEGT. The CDR3 extends over 17 amino acids. Trimming removed 2 bases from V and 10 bases from J, with 24 bases in between. The CDR3 regions of TCR beta were amplified from RNA transcripts. HTBI primers drove first-round RT-PCR of the TCR CDR3. TCRdb analysed the multiplex PCR reads with MiXCR anew, one entry per CDR3 protein. The data show roughly 570,000 distinct CDR3 sequences, around 42% seen once. This chain joins TRBV6-1 and TRBJ1-5; D is uncertain. The TCR sequence derives from an adult woman with Graves' disease, either hyperthyroidism or ophthalmopathy (not recorded which). Sequenced material: peripheral blood or thyroid tissue (not recorded which). The CDR3 is CASSESPPWVGREPQHF. The CDR3 DNA reads TGTGCCAGCAGTGAAAGCCCGCCGTGGGTGGGGAGGGAACCCCAGCATTTT.